Listed below are T cell receptor beta chains from one sample, sequenced in a study of blood T cell repertoires in COVID-19. Some clones are missing from TCRdb's copy, which holds only in-frame ones; the method was immunoSEQ multiplex PCR. Altogether a few hundred thousand clones are present, under 90% being singletons, with the ten largest covering less than 10%. The sequencing input was peripheral blood. These TCRs come from a human donor in a cohort sampled during active COVID-19. The CDR3 runs from the conserved cysteine through the conserved F or W. Fields, in order: J gene, clone size, D gene, V gene, CDR3 protein, CDR3 DNA. A D gene is named only where the DNA matches it firmly. Only some rows state a clone size, as once, few, many or a class for expanded clones.

TRBJ2-1,-,-,TRBV20-1,CSASFLDTKTFRSYNEQFF,TGCAGTGCTAGTTTCCTCGACACGAAAACGTTTCGCTCCTACAATGAGCAGTTCTTC
TRBJ2-5,-,TRBD1,TRBV6-5,CASSPWTGVRETQYF,TGTGCCAGCAGTCCGTGGACAGGGGTGAGAGAGACCCAGTACTTC
TRBJ1-3,-,-,TRBV15,CATSRDKSRGEDTIYF,TGTGCCACCAGCAGAGATAAATCCAGGGGTGAGGACACCATATATTTT
TRBJ2-1,-,TRBD2,TRBV28,CASSFLAGRFNEQFF,TGTGCCAGCAGTTTTCTAGCGGGGAGATTTAATGAGCAGTTCTTC
TRBJ2-1,-,TRBD1,TRBV5-1,CASSPMDRGPNEQFF,TGCGCCAGCAGCCCCATGGACAGGGGGCCCAATGAGCAGTTCTTC
TRBJ1-5,-,TRBD1,TRBV7-9,CASSPGQGNQPQHF,TGTGCCAGCAGCCCGGGACAGGGCAATCAGCCCCAGCATTTT
TRBJ1-2,-,TRBD1,TRBV19,CASREQGARYGYTF,TGTGCCAGTAGAGAACAGGGGGCGCGGTATGGCTACACCTTC
TRBJ2-1,-,-,TRBV5-1,CASSPGGERYNEQFF,TGCGCCAGCAGCCCAGGAGGGGAGCGTTACAATGAGCAGTTCTTC
TRBJ1-2,few,-,TRBV11-2,CASSPMGGVYGYTF,TGTGCCAGCAGCCCAATGGGGGGGGTCTATGGCTACACCTTC
TRBJ2-7,-,-,TRBV6-2/TRBV6-3,CASSYPPTTTYEQYF,TGTGCCAGCAGTTACCCCCCCACGACAACATACGAGCAGTACTTC
TRBJ2-1,few,TRBD2,TRBV19,CASTSRGSGRVSNEQFF,TGTGCCAGTACATCGCGGGGTAGCGGGAGGGTTAGTAATGAGCAGTTCTTC
TRBJ2-7,-,-,TRBV3-1/TRBV3-2,CASSQDRAAPYEQYF,TGTGCCAGCAGCCAAGATAGAGCGGCGCCCTACGAGCAGTACTTC
TRBJ2-5,-,TRBD2,TRBV19,CASSIAASGGGTQYF,TGTGCCAGTAGTATTGCGGCTAGCGGGGGAGGGACCCAGTACTTC
TRBJ1-1,-,-,TRBV7-9,CASSLEGVSNTEAFF,TGTGCCAGCAGCCTAGAGGGGGTTTCGAACACTGAAGCTTTCTTT
TRBJ2-3,-,TRBD1,TRBV28,CASKGADTQYF,TGTGCCAGCAAGGGGGCGGATACGCAGTATTTT
TRBJ1-1,-,TRBD1,TRBV9,CASSVVGSGGSEAFF,TGTGCCAGCAGCGTAGTTGGGTCAGGGGGGTCTGAAGCTTTCTTT
TRBJ2-3,-,TRBD1,TRBV4-1,CASSQDRGPYTDTQYF,TGCGCCAGCAGCCAAGACAGGGGGCCGTACACAGATACGCAGTATTTT
TRBJ1-2,-,TRBD1,TRBV5-4,CASSFPRGDGYTF,TGTGCCAGCAGCTTTCCCAGGGGGGATGGCTACACCTTC
TRBJ2-7,few,-,TRBV29-1,CSVEGQGTYEQYF,TGCAGCGTTGAGGGCCAGGGCACCTACGAGCAGTACTTC
TRBJ2-3,-,TRBD2,TRBV7-3,CASSSGTSGLLPTDTQYF,TGTGCCAGCAGCTCCGGGACTAGCGGGCTTCTGCCCACAGATACGCAGTATTTT
TRBJ1-4,-,TRBD1,TRBV5-1,CASSNTGQEKLFF,TGCGCCAGCAGCAATACGGGACAGGAAAAACTGTTTTTT
TRBJ2-7,-,TRBD1,TRBV6-5,CASFRTGQGAGEQYF,TGTGCCAGCTTCAGGACGGGACAGGGGGCCGGAGAGCAGTACTTC
TRBJ2-1,-,TRBD2,TRBV7-9,CASSLVAGSYNEQFF,TGTGCCAGCAGCTTAGTAGCGGGTTCCTACAATGAGCAGTTCTTC
TRBJ1-5,-,-,TRBV6-6,CASSYSGVNSNQPQHF,TGTGCCAGCAGTTACTCCGGGGTTAATAGCAATCAGCCCCAGCATTTT
TRBJ2-3,many,TRBD1,TRBV4-3,CASSHGPTGETDTQYF,TGCGCCAGCAGCCACGGGCCAACAGGGGAAACAGATACGCAGTATTTT
TRBJ2-3,-,-,TRBV19,CASSIRAGTSTDTQYF,TGTGCCAGTAGTATAAGGGCGGGAACTAGCACAGATACGCAGTATTTT
TRBJ2-5,-,-,TRBV5-1,CASSLTEYQETQYF,TGCGCCAGCAGCTTAACAGAGTACCAAGAGACCCAGTACTTC
TRBJ2-3,-,TRBD2,TRBV9,CASSPSGLAGDTQYF,TGTGCCAGCAGCCCCTCGGGACTAGCTGGAGATACGCAGTATTTT
TRBJ1-4,once,TRBD1,TRBV11-2,CASSSGQGVKEKLFF,TGTGCCAGCAGCTCCGGACAGGGGGTAAAAGAAAAACTGTTTTTT
TRBJ1-6,many,-,TRBV6-5,CASSFTISGTAALHF,TGTGCCAGCAGTTTTACCATTAGCGGGACGGCAGCCCTCCACTTT
TRBJ2-3,-,TRBD1,TRBV9,CASSAQGVWSDTQYF,TGTGCCAGCAGCGCACAGGGGGTTTGGTCAGATACGCAGTATTTT
TRBJ1-5,-,TRBD1,TRBV28,CASRGTDHQPQHF,TGTGCCAGCAGAGGGACAGACCATCAGCCCCAGCATTTT
TRBJ1-5,-,-,TRBV5-3,CARSSPTSPGQPQHF,TGTGCCAGAAGCTCCCCAACTAGCCCGGGTCAGCCCCAGCATTTT
TRBJ2-3,-,TRBD2,TRBV10-3,CAIRTSGTSQVTQYF,TGTGCCATCAGGACTAGCGGAACGTCCCAAGTTACGCAGTATTTT
TRBJ1-6,-,-,TRBV7-2,CASTLGRLSSYNSPLHF,TGTGCCAGCACCTTGGGGCGTTTAAGCTCCTATAATTCACCCCTCCACTTT
TRBJ2-3,-,-,TRBV18,CASLLRDTQTDTQYF,TGTGCCAGCTTACTCCGGGACACACAAACGGATACGCAGTATTTT
TRBJ2-7,-,TRBD1,TRBV12-3/TRBV12-4,CASGQGVEGEQYF,TGTGCCTCCGGACAGGGGGTGGAGGGTGAGCAGTACTTC
TRBJ1-1,-,-,TRBV7-2,CASSLAGPPETEAFF,TGTGCCAGCAGCTTAGCGGGGCCGCCCGAAACTGAAGCTTTCTTT
TRBJ1-4,once,-,TRBV19,CASSSPPGKVANEKLFF,TGTGCCAGTAGTAGCCCCCCCGGGAAGGTGGCTAATGAAAAACTGTTTTTT
TRBJ2-1,-,TRBD2,TRBV18,CASSPGTSGEQFF,TGTGCCAGCTCACCCGGCACTAGCGGGGAGCAGTTCTTC
TRBJ1-3,-,TRBD1,TRBV27,CASRPGTGAKLSGNTIYF,TGTGCCAGCAGACCCGGGACAGGGGCCAAACTCTCTGGAAACACCATATATTTT
TRBJ2-2,-,TRBD2,TRBV2,CASRYIAGGTGELFF,TGTGCCAGCAGATACATAGCGGGAGGCACCGGGGAGCTGTTTTTT
TRBJ1-6,-,-,TRBV5-1,CASSPGRAAGSSPLHF,TGCGCCAGCAGCCCAGGCCGGGCCGCAGGGTCGTCACCCCTCCACTTT
TRBJ2-1,-,-,TRBV15,CATSRVERVHNEQFF,TGTGCCACCAGCAGAGTGGAGCGGGTCCACAATGAGCAGTTCTTC
TRBJ2-1,-,TRBD2,TRBV10-3,CAISERVGGAKGPQFF,TGTGCCATCAGTGAGAGAGTCGGGGGGGCGAAAGGTCCGCAGTTCTTC
TRBJ1-2,-,-,TRBV7-2,CASTVAGGYGYTF,TGTGCCAGCACGGTCGCAGGAGGGTATGGCTACACCTTC
TRBJ1-1,-,-,TRBV28,CASATPGVGAFF,TGTGCCAGCGCTACGCCAGGGGTTGGAGCTTTCTTT
TRBJ1-2,-,TRBD1,TRBV4-3,CASSPTHGDRGNDGYTF,TGCGCCAGCAGCCCAACCCATGGGGACAGGGGGAACGATGGCTACACCTTC
TRBJ2-1,many,-,TRBV5-1,CASSSLGGGRYNEQFF,TGCGCCAGCAGCTCCCTCGGGGGCGGGAGATACAATGAGCAGTTCTTC
TRBJ2-3,-,-,TRBV7-2,CASSQALGGGGADTQYF,TGTGCCAGCAGCCAAGCGCTAGGGGGGGGCGGGGCAGATACGCAGTATTTT
TRBJ2-3,few,TRBD2,TRBV19,CASQRAGVSTDTQYF,TGTGCCAGTCAGAGGGCGGGAGTCAGTACAGATACGCAGTATTTT
TRBJ1-2,-,TRBD1,TRBV28,CASSSTTGRYAGYTF,TGTGCCAGCAGTTCCACGACAGGGAGGTACGCTGGCTACACCTTC
TRBJ1-2,once,-,TRBV7-2,CASSLGGALLSNYGYTF,TGTGCCAGCAGCTTGGGGGGGGCGTTACTCTCTAACTATGGCTACACCTTC
TRBJ2-3,-,-,TRBV7-9,CASMRVSTDTQYF,TGTGCCAGCATGCGGGTCAGCACAGATACGCAGTATTTT
TRBJ1-5,-,TRBD1,TRBV18,CASSPETGLQPQHF,TGTGCCAGCTCACCAGAGACAGGGCTTCAGCCCCAGCATTTT
TRBJ2-1,-,TRBD1,TRBV5-1,CASRFSGQGYNEQFF,TGCGCCAGCAGGTTTTCAGGACAGGGTTACAATGAGCAGTTCTTC
TRBJ1-5,few,-,TRBV28,CASIKQDPVSNQPQHF,TGTGCCAGCATAAAACAGGATCCGGTTAGCAATCAGCCCCAGCATTTT